The clone carrying this T cell receptor beta chain was counted a few times. Its specificity is unknown. The CDR3 has 15 amino acids. V lost 4 bases and J lost 0, with 12 bases in between. Per the germline V gene, CDR1 is SGHTA and CDR2 is FQGTGA. TCRdb processed the 5' RACE reads anew with MiXCR; each CDR3 protein has one entry. In the table there are just under 600,000 distinct CDR3 sequences, 13% of which are singletons. This sample was included in a study of T cells after yellow fever vaccination. About the study: When fractions had low cell numbers, they were prepared with SMART-Seq v4 Ultra Low Input. General study results and limits: Subsequent booster samples again held most clones from primary vaccination (just under 98% CD4, about 86% CD8).

Sequenced here: PBMCs, sampled on the day of the yellow fever booster vaccination. This TCR was recovered from a man aged 30-40 years who received the YFV17D yellow fever vaccine. The chain links TRBV7-3 to TRBJ2-5; D remains unclear. This chain's CDR3 is CASSSLADNQETQYF. The CDR3 region has the DNA TGTGCCAGCAGCTCCCTCGCGGATAACCAAGAGACCCAGTACTTC.